This TCR beta chain was documented in a study of cytomegalovirus exposure and HLA in healthy donors. Trimming shortened V by 5 bases and J by 4 bases, and 11 bases separated the two germline ends. The CDR3 extends over 13 amino acids. From germline, CDR1 is MNHEY and CDR2 SVGAGI. Researchers ran the PCR with 60 Vbeta and 13 Jbeta primers. Only in-frame clones appear in the TCRdb table, and some are missing; sequencing was by immunoSEQ multiplex PCR. This table holds 95,000 to 150,000 clones, roughly 81% found once. The sample taken for sequencing was PBMCs. This sequence was found in a woman aged 25 to 39 in good health and CMV-seronegative. This chain links TRBV6-5 with TRBJ1-2; maybe TRBD1 (5 bases). CDR3 coding DNA: TGTGCCAGCAGTCCCGGAAGGGGCTATGGCTACACCTTC. Amino acid sequence: CASSPGRGYGYTF.